These 22 T cell receptor beta chains were all obtained from the same sample, sequenced in a study of follicular helper T cells after annual influenza vaccination (dated by TCRdb to the late 2010s). The time point label, read with the paper, signifies: 2015-2016 season, pre-vaccination. Libraries were constructed by the immunoSEQ multiplex PCR assay. TCRdb re-hosts the immuneACCESS table, in-frame sequences only. Its copies lack some clones; in the studies checked, an unresolved V gene accounts for under half of them, and the cause for the rest is not known. A total of under 15,000 clones appear in this sample, 80% of them only once. The ten largest clonotypes hold about 3.7% of the sample. The specimen was CXCR5+ CD38- circulating T follicular helper cells from blood, collected on the day of influenza vaccination. The intended sense of this specimen's cell subset or site label: circulating Tfh, non-naive CD4+CXCR5+PD-1+ (ICOS+CD38+ or ICOS-CD38-). These receptors were collected from an adult who received the influenza vaccine.

The chain carries TRBV28 and TRBJ2-3; TRBD1 matches 7 bases. J lost 4 bases, V lost 5 bases, and 15 bases had no gene match. The CDR3 extends over 17 amino acids. The germline V gene encodes CDR1 MDHEN and CDR2 SYDVKM. Here the CDR3 reads CASSPSGQPYLPDTQYF. Written as DNA, the CDR3 is TGTGCCAGCAGTCCCTCGGGACAGCCCTACCTGCCAGATACGCAGTATTTT.

The V and J genes are TRBV27 and TRBJ2-7, with D tentatively TRBD2 (7 bases). V lost 2 bases to trimming and J lost 0 bases, with 11 bases between them. The CDR3 spans 15 residues. Germline lookup yields CDR1 MNHEY and CDR2 SMNVEV (reference sequence). CDR3 amino acids: CASSLGRGASYEQYF. In nucleotides, the CDR3 is TGTGCCAGCAGTTTAGGTCGGGGGGCCTCCTACGAGCAGTACTTC.

The CDR3, as DNA: TGTGCCAGCAGCCGGACAGGGGGCTCGAGGACTGAAGCTTTCTTT. It is translated as CASSRTGGSRTEAFF. The rearrangement links TRBV28 to TRBJ1-1; 11 nucleotides match TRBD1. The CDR3 has 15 amino acids. V dropped 6 bases and J dropped 5; count of bases not matched to a gene: 8. Germline loops: CDR1 MDHEN, CDR2 SYDVKM.

The chain carries TRBV11-3 and TRBJ2-7; D possibly corresponds to TRBD1 (6 bases). The CDR3 is 14 amino acids. Germline values: CDR1 SGHNT, CDR2 YENEEA. Trimming stripped 5 bases from V and 6 bases from J, with 17 bases between. The DNA for the CDR3 is TGTGCCAGCAGCCTGTCACAGGGTGCCGGCGAGCAGTACTTC. Translation gives CASSLSQGAGEQYF.

This chain joins TRBV11-2 and TRBJ2-5, with D possibly being TRBD1 (5 bases). This CDR3 has 16 residues. V was shortened by 1 base and J by 2 bases, with 14 bases between the two germline ends. CDR1 is SGHAT, CDR2 FQNNGV, per germline. The CDR3 is CASSLAGPDRQETQYF. In DNA form, the CDR3 reads TGTGCCAGCAGCTTAGCGGGCCCCGACAGACAAGAGACCCAGTACTTC. The full variable domain, in which reference TRBV11-2 and TRBJ2-5 provide the parts outside the CDR3, is EAGVAQSPRYKIIEKRQSVAFWCNPISGHATLYWYQQILGQGPKLLIQFQNNGVVDDSQLPKDRFSAERLKGVDSTLKIQPAKLEDSAVYLCASSLAGPDRQETQYFGPGTRLLVL.

V is TRBV7-9 and J is TRBJ2-7; TRBD2 is a possible D gene (5 bases). Between the trimmed V and J ends, which lost 5 bases and 0 bases, there was a span of 11 bases. The CDR3 spans 14 residues. CDR1 and CDR2 from the germline V gene are SEHNR and FQNEAQ (reference sequence). In DNA, the CDR3 is TGTGCCAGCAGCCGGGGTAGCCCCTCCTACGAGCAGTACTTC. Amino acids: CASSRGSPSYEQYF.

V usage is TRBV10-2 and J usage is TRBJ2-4; D not resolved. There are 12 residues in the CDR3. V was cut by 2 bases and J by 7 bases, with 6 bases left in between. Germline-derived CDR1 and CDR2 are WSHSY and SAAADI. DNA of the CDR3: TGCGCCAGCAGTGAGCCTTCGAACATTCAGTACTTC. Its protein is CASSEPSNIQYF.

This chain links TRBV28 with TRBJ2-4; D tentatively reads TRBD1 or TRBD2 (6 bases each). The CDR3 has 14 residues. V gave up 8 bases and J gave up 7 bases, with 18 bases separating them. Germline-derived CDR1 and CDR2 are MDHEN and SYDVKM. CDR3 residues: CASGDAGQGNIQYF. DNA of the CDR3: TGTGCCAGCGGGGACGCGGGGCAGGGGAACATTCAGTACTTC. The whole variable domain, remainder taken from reference TRBV28 and TRBJ2-4, is DVKVTQSSRYLVKRTGEKVFLECVQDMDHENMFWYRQDPGLGLRLIYFSYDVKMKEKGDIPEGYSVSREKKERFSLILESASTNQTSMYLCASGDAGQGNIQYFGAGTRLSVL.

The rearrangement uses TRBV11-2 and TRBJ2-3, with 11 bases matching TRBD2. The germline V gene encodes CDR1 SGHAT and CDR2 FQNNGV. V shed 5 bases, J shed 2 bases, and the junction held 9 bases outside the gene matches. The CDR3 length is 17 residues. CDR3 nucleotide sequence: TGTGCCAGCAGCCGACAATTAGCGGGGGGGCACACAGATACGCAGTATTTT. Translated: CASSRQLAGGHTDTQYF.

The chain uses TRBV7-9 and TRBJ2-5; 9 nucleotides agree with TRBD2. The trim removed 2 bases at V and 2 bases at J, leaving 6 bases unmatched. Germline CDR1 reads SEHNR; CDR2 reads FQNEAQ (reference sequence). The CDR3 spans 16 residues. The CDR3 DNA sequence: TGTGCCAGCAGCTTATACGGTAGCGGGGGACAAGAGACCCAGTACTTC. Translation: CASSLYGSGGQETQYF.

The chain uses TRBV28 and TRBJ2-1, with TRBD2 matching over 12 bases. There are 15 residues in the CDR3. The germline gives CDR1 MDHEN, CDR2 SYDVKM. The V segment lost 8 bases and the J segment 4 bases; nucleotides outside the gene matches: 6. This chain's CDR3 is CASGKLAGGYNEQFF. Here the CDR3 DNA reads TGTGCCAGCGGGAAACTAGCGGGGGGTTACAATGAGCAGTTCTTC.

V gene TRBV4-2 combines with J gene TRBJ1-2; no reliable D call. Germline CDR1 is LGHNA and CDR2 is YNFKEQ. Trimming took 6 bases from V and 5 from J, leaving 13 bases between them. CDR3 length: 13 amino acids. In DNA form, the CDR3 reads TGTGCCAGCAGACAATGGCGAGGTTATGGCTACACCTTC. Amino acid sequence: CASRQWRGYGYTF.

The chain has TRBV21-1 and TRBJ1-2; the table's D call, TRBD1, was not checked against the DNA. TRBV21-1 is termed a pseudogene. The length of the CDR3 is 14 residues. The CDR3 bases are TGTGCCAGCAGCAATGGACAGGGGTTCTATGGCTACACCTTC. Encoded protein: CASSNGQGFYGYTF.

V and J are TRBV7-3 and TRBJ2-7; 8 bases fit TRBD1. This CDR3 contains 15 residues. Germline V gene data show CDR1 as SGHTA and CDR2 as FQGTGA. The V segment lost 5 bases and the J segment 2 bases; nucleotides outside the gene matches: 8. CDR3 DNA: TGTGCCAGCAGCAATGGACAGGGTGTGACCTACGAGCAGTACTTC. Translating gives CASSNGQGVTYEQYF.

The chain recombines TRBV7-2 with TRBJ2-1, with no clear D. V was shortened by 4 bases and J by 11 bases, with 9 bases between the two germline ends. CDR1 is SGHTA and CDR2 is FQGNSA in the germline V gene. CDR3 length: 11 amino acids. The CDR3 nucleotides read TGTGCCAGCAGCTCCATGCGCAAGCAGTTCTTC. Amino acid sequence: CASSSMRKQFF.

This rearrangement joins TRBV5-4 to TRBJ2-3, with TRBD1 as a possible D gene (5 bases). CDR1 is SGHNT and CDR2 is YYREEE in the germline V gene (reference sequence). V shed 3 bases and J shed 1 base, with 9 bases lying between them. The length of the CDR3 is 14 residues. The CDR3 spells CASSSKQGTDTQYF. The CDR3 coding sequence is TGTGCCAGCAGCTCTAAACAGGGCACAGATACGCAGTATTTT.

The chain employs TRBV7-3 and TRBJ2-3, with TRBD2 matching over 9 bases. This CDR3 comprises 15 residues. Germline loops: CDR1 SGHTA, CDR2 FQGTGA. V was clipped by 5 bases and J by 5 bases; unmatched bases: 8. CDR3 DNA sequence: TGTGCCAGCAGCGGAGGGGGACTAGCTGGAGATACGCAGTATTTT. It yields the protein CASSGGGLAGDTQYF.

V and J are TRBV5-6 and TRBJ2-5; 8 bases are a match to TRBD1. With V trimmed by 2 bases and J by 5 bases, 11 bases remained unmatched. There are 16 residues in the CDR3. Per the germline V gene, CDR1 is SGHDT and CDR2 is YYEEEE. In DNA, the CDR3 is TGTGCCAGCAGCTTCCAAGGGGACAGGTCCCTGGAGACCCAGTACTTC. As protein: CASSFQGDRSLETQYF.

This chain uses TRBV18 with TRBJ1-1; D not certain. The CDR3 length is 16 residues. Trimming shortened V by 2 bases and J by 0 bases, and 13 bases separated the two germline ends. Germline CDR1 KGHSH, CDR2 LQKENI. DNA for the CDR3: TGTGCCAGCTCACCAGTCTACCTCCTCATGAACACTGAAGCTTTCTTT. Its translation is CASSPVYLLMNTEAFF.

A few counts support this clone. The chain carries TRBV6-6 and TRBJ2-3; TRBD2 matches 9 bases. Germline V lookup: CDR1 MNHNY, CDR2 SVGAGI (reference sequence). This CDR3 has 16 amino acids. V shed 7 bases and J 2 bases; nucleotides not matched to a gene: 10. The CDR3 DNA follows: TGTGCCAGCACGACAGCGGGGGGCCGAGACACAGATACGCAGTATTTT. This gives the protein CASTTAGGRDTDTQYF.

The CDR3 DNA sequence: TGTGCCAGCAGCTTGGGTGTGACGGAAGAGACCCAGTACTTC. Protein: CASSLGVTEETQYF. The chain employs TRBV7-2 and TRBJ2-5; D is unresolved. The CDR3 is 14 amino acids. The germline V gene encodes CDR1 SGHTA and CDR2 FQGNSA. Between the trimmed V and J ends, which lost 3 bases and 3 bases, there was a span of 11 bases. Supplemented by reference TRBV7-2 and TRBJ2-5, the full variable domain reads GAGVSQSPSNKVTEKGKDVELRCDPISGHTALYWYRQSLGQGLEFLIYFQGNSAPDKSGLPSDRFSAERTGGSVSTLTIQRTQQEDSAVYLCASSLGVTEETQYFGPGTRLLVL.

V usage is TRBV15 and J usage is TRBJ1-1, with D perhaps matching TRBD1 (5 bases). The CDR3 runs to 15 residues. Germline loops: CDR1 LNHNV, CDR2 YYDKDF (reference sequence). Trimming cost V 1 base and J 2 bases, with 11 bases left between them. The CDR3 here is CATSRGQGINTEAFF. As DNA, the CDR3 is TGTGCCACCAGCAGAGGGCAGGGTATCAACACTGAAGCTTTCTTT.